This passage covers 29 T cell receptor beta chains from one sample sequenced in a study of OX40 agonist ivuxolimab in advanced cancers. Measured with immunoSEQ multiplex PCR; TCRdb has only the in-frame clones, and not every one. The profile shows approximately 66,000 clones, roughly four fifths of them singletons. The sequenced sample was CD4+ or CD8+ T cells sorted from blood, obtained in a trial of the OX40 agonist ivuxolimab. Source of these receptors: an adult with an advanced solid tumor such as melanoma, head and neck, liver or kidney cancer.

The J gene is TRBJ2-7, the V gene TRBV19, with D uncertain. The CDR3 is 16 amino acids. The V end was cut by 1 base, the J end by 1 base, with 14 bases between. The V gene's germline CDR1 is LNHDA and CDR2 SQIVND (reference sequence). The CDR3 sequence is CASSIVRTFVSYEQYF. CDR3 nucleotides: TGTGCCAGTAGTATAGTCCGGACCTTTGTATCCTACGAGCAGTACTTC.

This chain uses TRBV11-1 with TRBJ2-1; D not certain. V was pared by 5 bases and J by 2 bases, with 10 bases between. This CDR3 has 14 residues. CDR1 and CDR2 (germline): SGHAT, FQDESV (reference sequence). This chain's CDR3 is CASSIEFPYNEQFF. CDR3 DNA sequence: TGTGCCAGCAGCATTGAATTTCCCTACAATGAGCAGTTCTTC.

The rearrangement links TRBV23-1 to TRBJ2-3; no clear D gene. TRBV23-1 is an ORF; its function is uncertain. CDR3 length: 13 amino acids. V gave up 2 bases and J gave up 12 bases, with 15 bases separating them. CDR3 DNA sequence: TGCGCCAGCAGTCAAAAGGACGCCCTTCGTCAGTATTTT. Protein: CASSQKDALRQYF.

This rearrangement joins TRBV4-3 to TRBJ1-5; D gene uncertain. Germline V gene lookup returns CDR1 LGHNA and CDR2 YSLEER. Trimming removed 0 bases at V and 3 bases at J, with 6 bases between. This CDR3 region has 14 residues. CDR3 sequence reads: CASSQEWNNQPQHF. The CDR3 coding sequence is TGCGCCAGCAGCCAAGAGTGGAACAATCAGCCCCAGCATTTT.

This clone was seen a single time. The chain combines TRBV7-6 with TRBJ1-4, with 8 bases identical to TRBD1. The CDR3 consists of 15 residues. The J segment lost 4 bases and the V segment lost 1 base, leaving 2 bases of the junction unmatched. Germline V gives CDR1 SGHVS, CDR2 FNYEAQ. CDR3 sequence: CASSLGQGRNEKLFF. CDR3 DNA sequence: TGTGCCAGCAGCTTAGGACAGGGGCGTAATGAAAAACTGTTTTTT.

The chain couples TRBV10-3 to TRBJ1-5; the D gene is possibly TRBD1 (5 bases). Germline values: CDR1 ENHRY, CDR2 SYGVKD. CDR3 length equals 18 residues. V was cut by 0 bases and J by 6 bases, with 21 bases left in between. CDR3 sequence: CAISESRQGRGARQPQHF. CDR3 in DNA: TGTGCCATCAGTGAGTCCCGCCAGGGACGGGGTGCACGTCAGCCCCAGCATTTT.

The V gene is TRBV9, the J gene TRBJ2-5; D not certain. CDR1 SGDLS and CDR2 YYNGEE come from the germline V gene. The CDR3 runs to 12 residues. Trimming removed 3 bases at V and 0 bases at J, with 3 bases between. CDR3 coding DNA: TGTGCCAGCAGCGAGAACCAAGAGACCCAGTACTTC. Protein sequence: CASSENQETQYF.

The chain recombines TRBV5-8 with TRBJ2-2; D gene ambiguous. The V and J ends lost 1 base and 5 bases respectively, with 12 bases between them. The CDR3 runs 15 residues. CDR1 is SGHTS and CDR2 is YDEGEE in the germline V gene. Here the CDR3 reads CASSLFESGTGELFF. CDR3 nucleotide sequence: TGTGCCAGCAGCTTGTTTGAGTCAGGAACCGGGGAGCTGTTTTTT. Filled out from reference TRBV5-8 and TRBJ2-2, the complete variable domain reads EAGVTQSPTHLIKTRGQQATLRCSPISGHTSVYWYQQALGLGLQFLLWYDEGEERNRGNFPPRFSGRQFPNYSSELNVNALELEDSALYLCASSLFESGTGELFFGEGSRLTVL.

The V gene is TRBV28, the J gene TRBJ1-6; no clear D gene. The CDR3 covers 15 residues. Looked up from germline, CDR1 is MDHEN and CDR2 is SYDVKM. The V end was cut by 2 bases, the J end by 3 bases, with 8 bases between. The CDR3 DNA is TGTGCCAGCAGTTTAATCAGGTTCTATAATTCACCCCTCCACTTT. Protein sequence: CASSLIRFYNSPLHF.

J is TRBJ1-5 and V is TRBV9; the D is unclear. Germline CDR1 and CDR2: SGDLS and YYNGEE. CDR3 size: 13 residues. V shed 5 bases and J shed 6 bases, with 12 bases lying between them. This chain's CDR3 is CASSLGLTQPQHF. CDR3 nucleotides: TGTGCCAGCAGTCTAGGCCTGACTCAGCCCCAGCATTTT.

This CDR3 is CASKEEGRSDTQYF. As DNA, the CDR3 is TGTGCCAGCAAGGAAGAGGGACGGTCAGATACGCAGTATTTT. The V and J genes are TRBV19 and TRBJ2-3; D tentatively fits TRBD1 or TRBD2 (5 bases each). This CDR3 contains 14 residues. Per germline, CDR1 LNHDA and CDR2 SQIVND (reference sequence). Trimming stripped 9 bases from V and 4 bases from J, with 17 bases between. The complete variable domain, with remaining parts taken from reference TRBV19 and TRBJ2-3, reads DGGITQSPKYLFRKEGQNVTLSCEQNLNHDAMYWYRQDPGQGLRLIYYSQIVNDFQKGDIAEGYSVSREKKESFPLTVTSAQKNPTAFYLCASKEEGRSDTQYFGPGTRLTVL.

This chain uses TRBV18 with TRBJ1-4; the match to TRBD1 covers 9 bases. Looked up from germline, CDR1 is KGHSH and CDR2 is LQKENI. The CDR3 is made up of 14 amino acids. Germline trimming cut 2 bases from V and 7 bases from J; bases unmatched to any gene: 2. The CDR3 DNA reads TGTGCCAGCTCACCAGGGGACAGGGCTGAAAAACTGTTTTTT. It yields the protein CASSPGDRAEKLFF.

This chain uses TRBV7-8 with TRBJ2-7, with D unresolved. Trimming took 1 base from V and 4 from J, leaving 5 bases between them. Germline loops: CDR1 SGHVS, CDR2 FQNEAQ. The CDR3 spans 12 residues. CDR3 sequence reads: CASSLDKYEQYF. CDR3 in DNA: TGTGCCAGCAGCTTAGACAAATACGAGCAGTACTTC.

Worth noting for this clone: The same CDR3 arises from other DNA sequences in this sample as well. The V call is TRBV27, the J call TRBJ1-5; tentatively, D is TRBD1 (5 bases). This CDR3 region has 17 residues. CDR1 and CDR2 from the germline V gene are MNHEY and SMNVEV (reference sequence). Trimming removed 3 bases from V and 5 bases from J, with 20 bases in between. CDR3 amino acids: CASSLGLGGNNYQPQHF. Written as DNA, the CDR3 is TGTGCCAGCAGTTTGGGTCTTGGGGGGAACAACTATCAGCCCCAGCATTTT.

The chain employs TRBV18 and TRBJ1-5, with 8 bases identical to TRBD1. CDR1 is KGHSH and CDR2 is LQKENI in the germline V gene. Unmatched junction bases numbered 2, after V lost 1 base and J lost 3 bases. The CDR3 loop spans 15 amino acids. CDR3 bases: TGTGCCAGCTCACCACGGGGACAGGACAATCAGCCCCAGCATTTT. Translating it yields CASSPRGQDNQPQHF.

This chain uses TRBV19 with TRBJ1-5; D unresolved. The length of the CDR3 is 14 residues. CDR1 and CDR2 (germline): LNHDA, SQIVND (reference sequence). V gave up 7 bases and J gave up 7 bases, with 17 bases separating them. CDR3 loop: CASNPRQAGQPQHF. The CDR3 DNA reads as TGTGCCAGTAATCCTCGCCAGGCGGGCCAGCCCCAGCATTTT.

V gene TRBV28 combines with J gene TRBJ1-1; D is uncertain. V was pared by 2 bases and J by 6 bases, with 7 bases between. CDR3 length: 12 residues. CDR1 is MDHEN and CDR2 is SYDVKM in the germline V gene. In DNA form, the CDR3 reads TGTGCCAGCAGTTTACAAGGAGCTGAAGCTTTCTTT. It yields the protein CASSLQGAEAFF.

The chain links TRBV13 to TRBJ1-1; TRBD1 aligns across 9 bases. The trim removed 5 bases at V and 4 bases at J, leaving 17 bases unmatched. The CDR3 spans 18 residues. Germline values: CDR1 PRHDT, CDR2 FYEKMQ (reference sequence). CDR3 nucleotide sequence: TGTGCCAGCAGCCCTTGGACAGGGGCGGACAAGTGGGGCACTGAAGCTTTCTTT. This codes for CASSPWTGADKWGTEAFF.

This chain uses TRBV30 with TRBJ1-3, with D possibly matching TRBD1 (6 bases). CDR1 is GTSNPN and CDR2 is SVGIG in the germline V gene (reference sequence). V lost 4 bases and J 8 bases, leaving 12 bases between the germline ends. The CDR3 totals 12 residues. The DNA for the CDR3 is TGTGCCTGGACACAGGGTTTATACACCATATATTTT. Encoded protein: CAWTQGLYTIYF.

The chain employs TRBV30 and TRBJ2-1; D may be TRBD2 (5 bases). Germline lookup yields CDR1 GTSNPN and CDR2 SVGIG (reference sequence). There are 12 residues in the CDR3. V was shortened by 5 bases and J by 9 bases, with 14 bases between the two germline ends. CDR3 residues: CAWGGLGGEQFF. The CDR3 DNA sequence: TGTGCCTGGGGCGGTCTCGGAGGTGAGCAGTTCTTC.

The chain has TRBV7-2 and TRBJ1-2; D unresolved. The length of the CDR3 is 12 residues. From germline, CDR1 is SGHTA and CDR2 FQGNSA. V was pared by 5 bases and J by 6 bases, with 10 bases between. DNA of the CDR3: TGTGCCAGCAGCCTATCGACGGATGGCTACACCTTC. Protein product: CASSLSTDGYTF.

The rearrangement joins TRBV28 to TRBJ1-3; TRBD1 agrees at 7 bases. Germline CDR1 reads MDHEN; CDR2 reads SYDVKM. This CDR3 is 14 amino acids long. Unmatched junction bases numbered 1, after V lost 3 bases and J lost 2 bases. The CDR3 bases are TGTGCCAGCAGTTTTACAGGGGCTGGAAACACCATATATTTT. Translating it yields CASSFTGAGNTIYF.

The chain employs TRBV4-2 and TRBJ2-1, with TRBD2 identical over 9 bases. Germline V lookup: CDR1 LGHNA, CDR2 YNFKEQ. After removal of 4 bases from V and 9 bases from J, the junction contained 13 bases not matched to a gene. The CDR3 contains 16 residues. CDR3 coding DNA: TGTGCCAGCAGCCCACGCGGGGGGGCTGGAAGGGGTGAGCAGTTCTTC. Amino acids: CASSPRGGAGRGEQFF.

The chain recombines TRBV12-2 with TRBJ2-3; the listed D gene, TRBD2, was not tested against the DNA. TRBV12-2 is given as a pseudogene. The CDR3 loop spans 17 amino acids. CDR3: CASRPGLAGGTGDTQYF. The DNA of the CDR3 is TGTGCAAGTCGCCCCGGACTAGCGGGGGGTACTGGAGATACGCAGTATTTT.

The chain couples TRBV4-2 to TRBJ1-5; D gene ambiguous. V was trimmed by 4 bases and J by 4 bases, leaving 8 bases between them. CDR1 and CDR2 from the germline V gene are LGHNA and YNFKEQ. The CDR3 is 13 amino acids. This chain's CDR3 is CASSPNVNQPQHF. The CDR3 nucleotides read TGTGCCAGCAGCCCCAATGTGAATCAGCCCCAGCATTTT.

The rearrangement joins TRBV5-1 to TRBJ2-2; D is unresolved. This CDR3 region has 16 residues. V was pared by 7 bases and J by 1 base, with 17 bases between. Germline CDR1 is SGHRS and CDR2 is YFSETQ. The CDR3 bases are TGCGCCAGCCGATTCGGATGGGCAGAGAACACCGGGGAGCTGTTTTTT. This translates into CASRFGWAENTGELFF.

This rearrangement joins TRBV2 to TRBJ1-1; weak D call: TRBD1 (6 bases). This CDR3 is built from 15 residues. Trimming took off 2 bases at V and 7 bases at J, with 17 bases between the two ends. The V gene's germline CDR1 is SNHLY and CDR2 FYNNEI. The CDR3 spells CASSELALGGDEAFF. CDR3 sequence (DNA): TGTGCCAGCAGTGAATTGGCGTTAGGGGGTGATGAAGCTTTCTTT.

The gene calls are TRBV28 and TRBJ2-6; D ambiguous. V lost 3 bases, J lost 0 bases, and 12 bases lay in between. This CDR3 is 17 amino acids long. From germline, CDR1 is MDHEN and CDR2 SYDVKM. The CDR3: CASSFGLSDSGANVLTF. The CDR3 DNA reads TGTGCCAGCAGTTTTGGGCTTTCCGACTCTGGGGCCAACGTCCTGACTTTC.

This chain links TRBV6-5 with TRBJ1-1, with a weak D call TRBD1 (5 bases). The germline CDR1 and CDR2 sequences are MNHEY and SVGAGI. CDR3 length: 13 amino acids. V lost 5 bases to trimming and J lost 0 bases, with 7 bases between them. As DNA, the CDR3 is TGTGCCAGCAGTAGGGGTATGAACACTGAAGCTTTCTTT. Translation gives CASSRGMNTEAFF.